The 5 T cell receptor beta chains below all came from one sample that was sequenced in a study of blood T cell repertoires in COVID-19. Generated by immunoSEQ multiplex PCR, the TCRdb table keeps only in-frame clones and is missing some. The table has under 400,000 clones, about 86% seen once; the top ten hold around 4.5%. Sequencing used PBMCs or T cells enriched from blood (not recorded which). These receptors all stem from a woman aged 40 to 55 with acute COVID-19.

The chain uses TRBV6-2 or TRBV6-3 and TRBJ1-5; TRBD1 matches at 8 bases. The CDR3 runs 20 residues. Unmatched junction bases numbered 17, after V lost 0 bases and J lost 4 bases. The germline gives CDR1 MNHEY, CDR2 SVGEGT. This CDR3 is CASSYSFGPGGTRGNQPQHF. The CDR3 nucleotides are TGTGCCAGCAGTTACTCGTTTGGTCCAGGGGGCACGCGGGGGAATCAGCCCCAGCATTTT.

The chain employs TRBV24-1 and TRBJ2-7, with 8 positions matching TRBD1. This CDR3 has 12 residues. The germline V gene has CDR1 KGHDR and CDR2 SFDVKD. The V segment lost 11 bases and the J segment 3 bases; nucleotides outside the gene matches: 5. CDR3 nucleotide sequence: TGTGCCATGGACACAGGGGGCTACGAGCAGTACTTC. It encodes CAMDTGGYEQYF.

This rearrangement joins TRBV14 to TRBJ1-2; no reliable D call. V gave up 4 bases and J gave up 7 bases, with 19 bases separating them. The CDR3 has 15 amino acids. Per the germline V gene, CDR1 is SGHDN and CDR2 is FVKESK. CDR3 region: CASSRDPGGIVGYTF. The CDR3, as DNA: TGTGCCAGCAGCCGGGATCCGGGAGGGATTGTTGGCTACACCTTC.

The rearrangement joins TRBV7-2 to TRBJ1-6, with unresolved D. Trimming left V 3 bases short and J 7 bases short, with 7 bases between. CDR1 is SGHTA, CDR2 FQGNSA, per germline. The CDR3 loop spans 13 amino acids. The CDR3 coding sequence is TGTGCCAGCAGCTTTTCCGAGAATTCACCCCTCCACTTT. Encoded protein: CASSFSENSPLHF.

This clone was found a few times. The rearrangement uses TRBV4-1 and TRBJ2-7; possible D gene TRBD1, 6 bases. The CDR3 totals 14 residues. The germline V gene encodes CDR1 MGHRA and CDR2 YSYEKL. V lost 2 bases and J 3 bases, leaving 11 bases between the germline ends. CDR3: CASSQRTANYEQYF. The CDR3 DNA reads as TGCGCCAGCAGCCAAAGGACAGCCAACTACGAGCAGTACTTC.